This T cell receptor beta chain was captured by sequencing in a study of CD8 T cells in ankylosing spondylitis. Study-wide findings and caveats: Matched ankylosing spondylitis synovial fluid reportedly contained a significantly enriched population of disease-linked clones. In ankylosing spondylitis blood, a motif of 7 to 9 highly homologous TCR beta variants appeared characteristic.

This clonotype occurred many times. The antigen is not known. TCRdb analysed the 5' RACE reads with MiXCR anew, one entry per CDR3 protein. The sample records around 490,000 distinct CDR3 sequences, roughly 5.2% being singletons. V was clipped by 0 bases and J by 0 bases; unmatched bases: 1. Per the germline V gene, CDR1 is KGHDR and CDR2 is SFDVKD. This CDR3 is built from 16 residues. The J gene is TRBJ2-3, the V gene TRBV24-1, with 8 bases lining up with TRBD2. The clonotype was recovered from a male donor with ankylosing spondylitis. The material sequenced was blood, either unsorted or a sorted T cell fraction (not recorded which). The CDR3 region has the DNA TGTGCCACCAGTGATTTGGCTAGCGGGAGCACAGATACGCAGTATTTT. Its translation is CATSDLASGSTDTQYF.